This T cell receptor beta chain was sequenced during a study of shared clonotypes between healthy human individuals. Study details: Ranging from 18 to 49 in age, donors were a couple of women and three men.

Assay: immunoSEQ multiplex PCR; the TCRdb copy retains only in-frame clones and omits some. The table lists 2 million to 2.5 million clones, more than 80% of them singletons, with 0.35% to 0.5% in the top ten. Looked up from germline, CDR1 is MNHEY and CDR2 is SMNVEV (reference sequence). The CDR3 has 13 residues. V shed 2 bases and J shed 8 bases, with 9 bases lying between them. All the donors were Caucasian adults who lived in Nashville, Tennessee. A CD45RA+ naive subset and a CD45RA-negative memory subset were split from CD4+ cells. The chain combines TRBV27 with TRBJ1-4; D gene ambiguous. This receptor was identified in a man aged 18 to 30 in good health. Some clones in this sample may be carry-over from other donors' samples. Sequencing input: naive CD4+ T cells from PBMCs. Noted subset: CD45RA+ positively selected. The CDR3 is CASSLRVTEKLFF. CDR3 in DNA: TGTGCCAGCAGTTTACGTGTGACGGAAAAACTGTTTTTT. The full variable domain, in which reference TRBV27 and TRBJ1-4 provide the parts outside the CDR3, is EAQVTQNPRYLITVTGKKLTVTCSQNMNHEYMSWYRQDPGLGLRQIYYSMNVEVTDKGDVPEGYKVSRKEKRNFPLILESPSPNQTSLYFCASSLRVTEKLFFGSGTQLSVL.